Detailed here is one T cell receptor beta chain. The antigen remains undetermined. This sample is part of a study of cytomegalovirus exposure and HLA in healthy donors. Primers for the PCR totalled 60 Vbeta and 13 Jbeta. Assay: immunoSEQ multiplex PCR; the TCRdb copy retains only in-frame clones and omits some. This table has a few hundred thousand clones, approximately 90% appearing once. Study-level results: Excluded were some V segments that proved indistinguishable, including TRBV6-2 and TRBV6-3. It was reported in a later analysis that an Asian-associated ancestry cluster showed fewer N-insertions than the approximately 690-donor mean. A link between a missense DCLRE1C variant and TCR beta V- and J-gene trimming emerged from a later analysis. Specificity for CMV antigens was confirmed in vitro for a few of the CMV-associated chains.

The length of the CDR3 is 14 residues. Germline V gene sequence: CDR1 SEHNR, CDR2 FQNEAQ (reference sequence). Trimming left V 3 bases short and J 0 bases short, with 8 bases between. This sequence originates from a woman under 30 in good health and CMV-seronegative. The sequencing sample was made of PBMCs. This chain links TRBV7-9 with TRBJ1-1; tentatively, D is TRBD1 (5 bases). This chain's CDR3 is CASSLDTMNTEAFF. CDR3 sequence (DNA): TGTGCCAGCAGCTTGGACACGATGAACACTGAAGCTTTCTTT.